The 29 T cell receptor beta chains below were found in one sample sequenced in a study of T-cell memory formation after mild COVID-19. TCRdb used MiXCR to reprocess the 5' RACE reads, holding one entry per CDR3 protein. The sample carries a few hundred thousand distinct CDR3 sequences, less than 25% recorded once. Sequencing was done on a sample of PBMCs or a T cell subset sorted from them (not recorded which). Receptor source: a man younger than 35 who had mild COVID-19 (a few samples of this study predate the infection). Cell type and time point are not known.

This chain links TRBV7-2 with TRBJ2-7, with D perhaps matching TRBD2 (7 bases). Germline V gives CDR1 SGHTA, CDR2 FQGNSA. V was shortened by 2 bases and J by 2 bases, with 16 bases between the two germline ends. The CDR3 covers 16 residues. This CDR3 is CASSLTMRGGTYEQYV. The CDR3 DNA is TGTGCCAGCAGCTTAACGATGAGGGGGGGGACCTACGAGCAGTACGTC.

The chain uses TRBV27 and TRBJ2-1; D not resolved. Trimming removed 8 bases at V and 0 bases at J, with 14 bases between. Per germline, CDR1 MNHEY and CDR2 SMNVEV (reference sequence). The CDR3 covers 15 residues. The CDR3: CASGWKGFSYNEQFF. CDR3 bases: TGTGCCAGCGGTTGGAAAGGGTTCTCCTACAATGAGCAGTTCTTC.

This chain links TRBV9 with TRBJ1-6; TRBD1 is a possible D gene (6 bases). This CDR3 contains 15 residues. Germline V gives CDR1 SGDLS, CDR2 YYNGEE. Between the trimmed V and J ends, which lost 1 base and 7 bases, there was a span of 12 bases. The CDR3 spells CASSVRGAKNSPLHF. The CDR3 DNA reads TGTGCCAGCAGCGTAAGGGGGGCTAAGAATTCACCCCTCCACTTT.

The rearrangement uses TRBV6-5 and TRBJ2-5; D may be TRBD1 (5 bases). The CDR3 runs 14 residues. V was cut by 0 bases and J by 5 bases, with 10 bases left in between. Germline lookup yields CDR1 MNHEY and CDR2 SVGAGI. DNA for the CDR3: TGTGCCAGCAGTTACTCTGGGGCCAGGGAGACCCAGTACTTC. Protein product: CASSYSGARETQYF.

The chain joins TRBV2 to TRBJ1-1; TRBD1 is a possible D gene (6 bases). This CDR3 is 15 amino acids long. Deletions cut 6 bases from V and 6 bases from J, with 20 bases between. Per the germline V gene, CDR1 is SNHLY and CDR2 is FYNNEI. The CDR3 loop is CASRLEEGGYAEAFF. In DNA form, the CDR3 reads TGTGCCAGCAGACTCGAAGAGGGGGGGTACGCTGAAGCTTTCTTT.

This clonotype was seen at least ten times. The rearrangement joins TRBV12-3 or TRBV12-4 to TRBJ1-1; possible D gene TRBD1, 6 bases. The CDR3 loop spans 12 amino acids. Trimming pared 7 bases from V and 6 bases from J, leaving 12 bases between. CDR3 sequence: CASTREGAEAFF. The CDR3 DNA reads TGTGCCAGCACCCGGGAGGGGGCTGAAGCTTTCTTT.

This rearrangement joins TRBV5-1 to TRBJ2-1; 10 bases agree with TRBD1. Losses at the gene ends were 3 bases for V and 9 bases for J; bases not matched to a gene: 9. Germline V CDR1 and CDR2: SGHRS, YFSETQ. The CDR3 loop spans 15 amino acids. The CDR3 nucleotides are TGCGCCAGCAGCTCCGGGACAGGGGCCCCGGGTGAGCAGTTCTTC. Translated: CASSSGTGAPGEQFF.

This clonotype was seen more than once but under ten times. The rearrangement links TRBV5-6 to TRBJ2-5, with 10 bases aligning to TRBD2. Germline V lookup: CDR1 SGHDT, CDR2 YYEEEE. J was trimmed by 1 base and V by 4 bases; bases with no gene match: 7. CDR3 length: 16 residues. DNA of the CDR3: TGTGCCAGCAGCCCGCTAGCGGGGGCGGTCCAAGAGACCCAGTACTTC. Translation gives CASSPLAGAVQETQYF.

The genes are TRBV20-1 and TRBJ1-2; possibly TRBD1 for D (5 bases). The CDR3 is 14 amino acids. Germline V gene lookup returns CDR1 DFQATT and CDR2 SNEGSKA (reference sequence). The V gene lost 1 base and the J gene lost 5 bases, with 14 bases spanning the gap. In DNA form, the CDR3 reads TGCAGTGCTAGAGTCCAGGGACTCCTATATGGCTACACCTTC. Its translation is CSARVQGLLYGYTF.

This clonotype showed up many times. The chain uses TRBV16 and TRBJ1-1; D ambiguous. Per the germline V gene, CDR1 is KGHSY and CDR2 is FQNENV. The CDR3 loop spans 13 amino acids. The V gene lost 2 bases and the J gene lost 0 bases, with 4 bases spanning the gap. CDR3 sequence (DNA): TGTGCCAGCAGCCAAACCTTGAACACTGAAGCTTTCTTT. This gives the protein CASSQTLNTEAFF.

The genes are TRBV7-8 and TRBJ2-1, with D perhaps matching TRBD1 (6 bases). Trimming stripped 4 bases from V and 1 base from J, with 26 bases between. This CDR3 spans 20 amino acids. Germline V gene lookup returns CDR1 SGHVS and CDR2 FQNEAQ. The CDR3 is CASSSRAVGRGSLSYNEQFF. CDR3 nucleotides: TGTGCCAGCAGCTCAAGGGCGGTGGGCAGGGGATCACTTTCCTACAATGAGCAGTTCTTC.

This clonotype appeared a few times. CDR3 amino acids: CASSLRRNQPQHF. CDR3 nucleotides: TGTGCCAGCAGCTTAAGGCGTAATCAGCCCCAGCATTTT. This rearrangement joins TRBV7-2 to TRBJ1-5, with D unclear. This CDR3 has 13 amino acids. Trimming shortened V by 2 bases and J by 4 bases, and 6 bases separated the two germline ends. The germline V gene has CDR1 SGHTA and CDR2 FQGNSA.

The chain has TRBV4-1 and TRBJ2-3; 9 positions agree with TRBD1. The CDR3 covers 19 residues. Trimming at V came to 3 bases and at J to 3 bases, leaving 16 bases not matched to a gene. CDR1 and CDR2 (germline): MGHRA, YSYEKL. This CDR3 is CASSQVGQGYGGKTDTQYF. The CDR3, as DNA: TGCGCCAGCAGCCAGGTTGGACAGGGGTATGGCGGAAAGACAGATACGCAGTATTTT.

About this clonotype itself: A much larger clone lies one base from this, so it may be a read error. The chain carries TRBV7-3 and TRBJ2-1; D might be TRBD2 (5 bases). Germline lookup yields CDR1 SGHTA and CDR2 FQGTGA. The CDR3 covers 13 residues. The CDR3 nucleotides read TGTGCCAGCATCTTACGGGGTTCGGGAGAGCAGTTCTTC. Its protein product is CASILRGSGEQFF.

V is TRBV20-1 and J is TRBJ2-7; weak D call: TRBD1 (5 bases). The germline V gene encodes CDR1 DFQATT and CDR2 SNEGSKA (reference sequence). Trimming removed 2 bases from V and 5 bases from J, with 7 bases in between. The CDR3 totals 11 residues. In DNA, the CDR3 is TGCAGTGCTAGACAGGGCCACGAGCAGTACGTC. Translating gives CSARQGHEQYV.

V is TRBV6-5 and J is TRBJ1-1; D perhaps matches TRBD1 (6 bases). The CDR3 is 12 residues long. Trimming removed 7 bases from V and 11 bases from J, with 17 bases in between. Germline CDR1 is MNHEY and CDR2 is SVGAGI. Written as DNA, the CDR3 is TGTGCCAGCATCGAGGGGGATTATACTGCTTTCTTT. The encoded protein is CASIEGDYTAFF.

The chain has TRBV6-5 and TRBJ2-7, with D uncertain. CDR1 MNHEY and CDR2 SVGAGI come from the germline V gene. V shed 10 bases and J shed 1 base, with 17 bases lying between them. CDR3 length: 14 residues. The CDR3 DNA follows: TGTGCCACTCGAGAACCAGGAGCATCCTACGAGCAGTACTTC. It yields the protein CATREPGASYEQYF.

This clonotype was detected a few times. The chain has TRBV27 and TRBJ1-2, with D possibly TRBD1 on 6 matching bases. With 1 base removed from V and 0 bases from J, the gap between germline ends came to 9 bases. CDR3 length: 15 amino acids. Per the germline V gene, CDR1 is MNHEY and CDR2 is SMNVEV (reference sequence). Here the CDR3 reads CASSLYRGSNYGYTF. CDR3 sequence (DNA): TGTGCCAGCAGTTTATATAGGGGGTCTAACTATGGCTACACCTTC.

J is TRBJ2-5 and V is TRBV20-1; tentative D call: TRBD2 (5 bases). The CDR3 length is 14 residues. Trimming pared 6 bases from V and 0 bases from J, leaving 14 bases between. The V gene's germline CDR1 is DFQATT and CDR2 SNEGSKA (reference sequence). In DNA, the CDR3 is TGCAGTGCCGCTAAGGGAGCGAACCAAGAGACCCAGTACTTC. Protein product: CSAAKGANQETQYF.

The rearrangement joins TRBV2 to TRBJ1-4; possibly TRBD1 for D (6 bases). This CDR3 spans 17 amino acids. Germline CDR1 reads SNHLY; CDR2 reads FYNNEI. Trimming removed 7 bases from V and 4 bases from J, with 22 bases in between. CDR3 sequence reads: CASNPNPHRASNEKLFF. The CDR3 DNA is TGTGCCAGCAACCCTAATCCACACAGGGCGAGTAATGAAAAACTGTTTTTT.

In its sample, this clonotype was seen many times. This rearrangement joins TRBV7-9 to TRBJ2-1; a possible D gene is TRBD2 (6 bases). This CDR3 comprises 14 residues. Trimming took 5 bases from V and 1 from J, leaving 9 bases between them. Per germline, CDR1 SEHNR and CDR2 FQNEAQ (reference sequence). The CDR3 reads CASSAGNSYNEQFF. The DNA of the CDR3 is TGTGCCAGCAGCGCGGGGAATTCCTACAATGAGCAGTTCTTC.

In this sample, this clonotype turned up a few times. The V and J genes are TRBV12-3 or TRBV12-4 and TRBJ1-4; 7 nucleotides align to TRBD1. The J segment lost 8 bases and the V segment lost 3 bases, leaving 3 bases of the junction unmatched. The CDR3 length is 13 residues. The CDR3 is CASSFQGDEKLFF. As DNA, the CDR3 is TGTGCCAGCAGTTTCCAGGGGGACGAAAAACTGTTTTTT.

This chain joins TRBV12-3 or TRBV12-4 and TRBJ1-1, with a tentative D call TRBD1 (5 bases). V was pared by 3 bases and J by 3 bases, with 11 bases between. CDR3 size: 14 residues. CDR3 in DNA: TGTGCCAGCAGTTTTCGGGGGGATCACACTGAAGCTTTCTTT. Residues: CASSFRGDHTEAFF.

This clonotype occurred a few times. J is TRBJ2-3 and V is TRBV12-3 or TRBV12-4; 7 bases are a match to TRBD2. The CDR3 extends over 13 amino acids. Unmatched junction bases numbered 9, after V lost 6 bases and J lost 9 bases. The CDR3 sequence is CASSPGTKITQYF. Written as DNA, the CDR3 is TGTGCCAGCAGCCCCGGGACTAAGATAACGCAGTATTTT.

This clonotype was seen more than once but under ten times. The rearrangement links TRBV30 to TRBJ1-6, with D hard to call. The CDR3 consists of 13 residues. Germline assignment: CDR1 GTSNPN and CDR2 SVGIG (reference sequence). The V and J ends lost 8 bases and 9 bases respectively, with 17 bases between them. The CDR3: CAAGSSRSSPLHF. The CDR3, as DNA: TGTGCCGCGGGGAGTTCCCGGAGTTCACCCCTCCACTTT.

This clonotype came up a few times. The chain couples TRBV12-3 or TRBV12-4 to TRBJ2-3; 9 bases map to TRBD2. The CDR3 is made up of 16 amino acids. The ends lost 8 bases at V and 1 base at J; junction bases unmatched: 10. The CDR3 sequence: CASAEKAGGRTDTQYF. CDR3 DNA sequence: TGTGCCAGCGCTGAGAAAGCGGGAGGTCGCACAGATACGCAGTATTTT.

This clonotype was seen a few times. The CDR3 bases are TGCGCCAGCAGCTTGGGGGGCAGTGAGAATTCACCCCTCCACTTT. Residues: CASSLGGSENSPLHF. The chain combines TRBV5-1 with TRBJ1-6, with D tentatively TRBD1 (5 bases). The CDR3 sequence is 15 residues long. The germline CDR1 and CDR2 sequences are SGHRS and YFSETQ. The V and J ends lost 0 bases and 7 bases respectively, with 11 bases between them.

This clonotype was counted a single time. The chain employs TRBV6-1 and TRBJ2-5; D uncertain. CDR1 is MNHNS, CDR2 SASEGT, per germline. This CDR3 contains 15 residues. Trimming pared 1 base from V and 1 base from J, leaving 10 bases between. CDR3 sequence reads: CASSEGVPVQETQYF. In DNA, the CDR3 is TGTGCCAGCAGTGAAGGAGTTCCCGTCCAAGAGACCCAGTACTTC.

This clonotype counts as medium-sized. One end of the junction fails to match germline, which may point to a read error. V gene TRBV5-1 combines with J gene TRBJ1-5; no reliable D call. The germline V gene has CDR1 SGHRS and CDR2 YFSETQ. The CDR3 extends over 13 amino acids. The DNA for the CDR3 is TGTGCCAGCAGCTTATCCGGCAATCAGCCCCAGCATTTT. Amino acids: CASSLSGNQPQHF.